This T cell receptor beta chain was identified in a study of OX40 agonist ivuxolimab in advanced cancers. Overall study findings and caveats: CD4+ T cells averaged fewer expanded clones than CD8+ T cells.

Looked up from germline, CDR1 is SGHDT and CDR2 is YYEEEE. The CDR3 consists of 14 residues. Trimming removed 2 bases at V and 3 bases at J, with 11 bases between. The table came from immunoSEQ multiplex PCR; TCRdb's copy has only in-frame clones and leaves some out. The table shows tens of thousands of clones, with 89% occurring only once. Details on this clone: Its antigen remains unidentified.

Researchers took blood at baseline, on cycle 4 day 1, and on cycle 7 day 1. The specimen comprised CD4+ or CD8+ T cells sorted from blood, sampled in a trial of the OX40 agonist ivuxolimab. This chain connects TRBV5-6 to TRBJ2-5; possibly TRBD1 or TRBD2 for D (5 bases each). This receptor was taken from an adult with an advanced solid tumor such as melanoma, head and neck, liver or kidney cancer. CDR3 nucleotides: TGTGCCAGCAGCTTCGATGGGACGAAAGAGACCCAGTACTTC. Its translation: CASSFDGTKETQYF.